One and the same sample provided the 9 T cell receptor beta chains below, sequenced in a study of T cell responses to AZD1222 COVID-19 vaccine (dated by TCRdb to the early 2020s). The method behind the library was the immunoSEQ multiplex PCR assay. The clones in this table, taken by TCRdb from immuneACCESS, are in-frame only. Not every clone is retained; where verified, under half of the shortfall comes from an unresolved V gene, and the cause of the rest is unknown. The sample table lists approximately 160,000 clones, 85% to 95% of them with a count of one. The biggest ten clones account for roughly 1% of the sample. Sample time point, as interpreted from the label and publication: baseline before first vaccination. The material was peripheral blood, obtained on day 0 of AZD1222 vaccination. The receptor source for this set is an adult in good health.

The chain carries TRBV5-4 and TRBJ2-7; 8 bases line up with TRBD2. The trim removed 4 bases at V and 2 bases at J, leaving 17 bases unmatched. This CDR3 has 18 residues. Per the germline V gene, CDR1 is SGHNT and CDR2 is YYREEE (reference sequence). The CDR3 sequence is CASSPGGSGGYIPYEQYF. In DNA form, the CDR3 reads TGTGCCAGCAGCCCGGGGGGGAGCGGGGGCTATATACCCTACGAGCAGTACTTC.

The rearrangement joins TRBV9 to TRBJ2-2; TRBD1 matches 7 bases. This CDR3 contains 17 residues. The germline V gene encodes CDR1 SGDLS and CDR2 YYNGEE. The V and J ends lost 4 bases and 4 bases, in that order; junction bases with no gene match: 13. CDR3 sequence reads: CASSRRTGAQSTGELFF. CDR3 bases: TGTGCCAGCAGCCGAAGGACAGGTGCCCAGAGCACCGGGGAGCTGTTTTTT.

CDR3 DNA: TGTGCCAGCAGCTTTCTGGGACAGACGAATTCACCCCTCCACTTT. It encodes CASSFLGQTNSPLHF. The chain couples TRBV11-2 to TRBJ1-6, with 7 bases fitting TRBD1. The CDR3 loop spans 15 amino acids. With V trimmed by 3 bases and J by 7 bases, 6 bases remained unmatched. The V gene's germline CDR1 is SGHAT and CDR2 FQNNGV.

This chain uses TRBV18 with TRBJ2-3; no reliable D call. Trimming shortened V by 5 bases and J by 3 bases, and 9 bases separated the two germline ends. Per germline, CDR1 KGHSH and CDR2 LQKENI. This CDR3 contains 13 residues. CDR3 region: CASSTDVTDTQYF. Written as DNA, the CDR3 is TGTGCCAGCTCAACAGACGTGACAGATACGCAGTATTTT.

J is TRBJ2-5 and V is TRBV4-1, with TRBD2 as a possible D gene (6 bases). From germline, CDR1 is MGHRA and CDR2 YSYEKL. The CDR3 runs 12 residues. V lost 4 bases to trimming and J lost 10 bases, with 13 bases between them. CDR3 bases: TGCGCCAGCAGCCGGGACTCCGGGGACCAGTACTTC. This codes for CASSRDSGDQYF.

V usage is TRBV7-9 and J usage is TRBJ1-1; D gene uncertain. The V end was cut by 3 bases, the J end by 8 bases, with 10 bases between. The germline CDR1 and CDR2 sequences are SEHNR and FQNEAQ (reference sequence). The CDR3 is made up of 12 amino acids. Here the CDR3 reads CASSFGVTEAFF. The DNA of the CDR3 is TGTGCCAGCAGCTTTGGGGTCACCGAAGCTTTCTTT.

CDR3 DNA: TGTGCCTGGACTCAGGGTTCTTCTAATTCACCCCTCCACTTT. It is translated as CAWTQGSSNSPLHF. The J gene is TRBJ1-6, the V gene TRBV30, with D tentatively TRBD1 (5 bases). Germline loops: CDR1 GTSNPN, CDR2 SVGIG (reference sequence). The V end was cut by 4 bases, the J end by 6 bases, with 13 bases between. The CDR3 is 14 amino acids.

This clone came up once. The chain uses TRBV14 and TRBJ1-3; D uncertain. Germline-derived CDR1 and CDR2 are SGHDN and FVKESK. Trimming left V 6 bases short and J 3 bases short, with 6 bases between. This CDR3 has 12 residues. CDR3 bases: TGTGCCAGCAGAATCAGTGGAAACACCATATATTTT. Residues: CASRISGNTIYF.

The gene calls are TRBV6-5 and TRBJ2-2; 7 nucleotides align to TRBD2. The CDR3 is 14 residues long. With V trimmed by 10 bases and J by 0 bases, 5 bases remained unmatched. Germline CDR1 and CDR2: MNHEY and SVGAGI. This chain's CDR3 is CATPGGTNTGELFF. CDR3 DNA sequence: TGTGCCACTCCCGGGGGGACGAACACCGGGGAGCTGTTTTTT.